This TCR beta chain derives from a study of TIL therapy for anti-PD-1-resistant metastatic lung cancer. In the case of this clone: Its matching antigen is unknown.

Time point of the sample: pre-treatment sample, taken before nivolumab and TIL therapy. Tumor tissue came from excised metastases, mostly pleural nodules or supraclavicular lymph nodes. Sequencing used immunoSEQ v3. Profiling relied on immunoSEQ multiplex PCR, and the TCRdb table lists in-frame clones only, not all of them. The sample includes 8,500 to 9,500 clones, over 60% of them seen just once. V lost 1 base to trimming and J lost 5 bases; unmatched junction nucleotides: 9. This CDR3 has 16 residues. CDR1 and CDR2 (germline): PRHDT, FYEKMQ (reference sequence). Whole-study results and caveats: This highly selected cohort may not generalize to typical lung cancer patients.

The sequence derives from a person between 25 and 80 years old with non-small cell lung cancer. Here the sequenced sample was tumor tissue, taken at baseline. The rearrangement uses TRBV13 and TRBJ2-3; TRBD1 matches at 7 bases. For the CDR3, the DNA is TGTGCCAGCAGCTTAGAAGGGGGCCACCGCGTAGATACGCAGTATTTT. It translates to CASSLEGGHRVDTQYF.